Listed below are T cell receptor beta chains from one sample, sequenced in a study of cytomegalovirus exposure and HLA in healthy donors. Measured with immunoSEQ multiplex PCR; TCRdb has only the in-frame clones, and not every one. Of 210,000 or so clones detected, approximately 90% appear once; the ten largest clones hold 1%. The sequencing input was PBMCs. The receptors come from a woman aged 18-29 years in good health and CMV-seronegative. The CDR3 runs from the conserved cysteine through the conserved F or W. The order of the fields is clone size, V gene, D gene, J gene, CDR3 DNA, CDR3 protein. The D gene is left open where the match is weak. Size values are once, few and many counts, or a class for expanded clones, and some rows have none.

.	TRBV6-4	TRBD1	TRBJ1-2	TGTGCCAGCAGTGATACAGGGACAGGGATCTATGGCTACACCTTC	CASSDTGTGIYGYTF
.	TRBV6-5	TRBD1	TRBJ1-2	TGTGCCAGCAGGGTTGGACAGGGATCTCTCTATGGCTACACCTTC	CASRVGQGSLYGYTF
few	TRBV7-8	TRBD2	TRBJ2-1	TGTGCCAGCAGCTCACACCGCGGGGGCTCCTACAATGAGCAGTTCTTC	CASSSHRGGSYNEQFF
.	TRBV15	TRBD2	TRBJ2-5	TGTGCCACCAGCGACCTCTCCAGCGGGGGTCAAGAGACCCAGTACTTC	CATSDLSSGGQETQYF
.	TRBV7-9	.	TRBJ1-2	TGTGCCAGCAGCTTAGACCTACCCACTAACTATGGCTACACCTTC	CASSLDLPTNYGYTF
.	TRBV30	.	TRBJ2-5	TGTGCCTGGAGTGCTTTGGAGACCCAGTACTTC	CAWSALETQYF
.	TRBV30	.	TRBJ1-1	TGTGCCTGGAGCTCTTCTGGGAGGGGCTTAAACACTGAAGCTTTCTTT	CAWSSSGRGLNTEAFF
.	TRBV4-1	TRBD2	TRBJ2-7	TGCGCCAGTGGGCGGGAGGAGAGCTACGAGCAGTACTTC	CASGREESYEQYF
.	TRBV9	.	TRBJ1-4	TGTGCCAGCAGCGTAGACCACAGGGTAGGAGAAAAACTGTTTTTT	CASSVDHRVGEKLFF
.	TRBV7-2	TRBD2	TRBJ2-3	TGTGCCAGCAGCTTAGGGGCGGGAGGGGATACGCAGTATTTT	CASSLGAGGDTQYF
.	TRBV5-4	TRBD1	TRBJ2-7	TGTGCCAGCAGCTCGGGACAGGACAACGAGCAGTACTTC	CASSSGQDNEQYF
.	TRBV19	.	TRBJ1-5	TGTGCCAGTCAAAAGGGAGGGAATCAGCCCCAGCATTTT	CASQKGGNQPQHF
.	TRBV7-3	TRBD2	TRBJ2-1	TGTGCCAGCAGCTTAGGGACTAGCGGACTTTACAATGAGCAGTTCTTC	CASSLGTSGLYNEQFF
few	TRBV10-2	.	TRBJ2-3	TGCGCCAGCGGGGATTGGGGCTTCTACACAGATACGCAGTATTTT	CASGDWGFYTDTQYF
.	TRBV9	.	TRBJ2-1	TGTGCCAGCAGCGTAGGGGCCCATGACCATGAGCAGTTCTTC	CASSVGAHDHEQFF
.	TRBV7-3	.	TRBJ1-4	TGTGCCAGCAGCCCCATCGGGAATGCCGATGAAAAACTGTTTTTT	CASSPIGNADEKLFF
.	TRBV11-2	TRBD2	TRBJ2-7	TGTGCCAGCAGCTTAGGTCTTAGCGGGGGGCGTAACGAGCAGTACTTC	CASSLGLSGGRNEQYF
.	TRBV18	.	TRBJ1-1	TGTGCCAGCGGACTTCGCGGGGACACTGAAGCTTTCTTT	CASGLRGDTEAFF
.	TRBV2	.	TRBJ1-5	TGTGCCAGCAGTGTGGGCAGGGTAAGCAATCAGCCCCAGCATTTT	CASSVGRVSNQPQHF
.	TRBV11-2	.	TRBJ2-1	TGTGCCAGCAGCTCAGGGCATGAGCAGTTCTTC	CASSSGHEQFF
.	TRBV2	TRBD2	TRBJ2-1	TGTGCCAGCAGGAGACTAGCGGGAATATACAATGAGCAGTTCTTC	CASRRLAGIYNEQFF
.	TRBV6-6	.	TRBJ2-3	TGTGCCAGCAGGGAACGGGGTGACACAGATACGCAGTATTTT	CASRERGDTDTQYF
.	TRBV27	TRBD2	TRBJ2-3	TGTGCCAGCAGTCCCCGACTAGCGGACACAGATACGCAGTATTTT	CASSPRLADTDTQYF
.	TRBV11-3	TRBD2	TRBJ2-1	TGTGCCAGCAGCTGGGGCGGGGGGAGCTCCTACAATGAGCAGTTCTTC	CASSWGGGSSYNEQFF
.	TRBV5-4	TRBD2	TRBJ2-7	TGTGCCAGCAGCTTGGGGGGACTAGCGGAACAGGAGCAGTACTTC	CASSLGGLAEQEQYF
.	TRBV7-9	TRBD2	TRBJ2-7	TGTGCCAGCAGCGCGGCCCGTAGCGGGAGGCACTACGAGCAGTACTTC	CASSAARSGRHYEQYF
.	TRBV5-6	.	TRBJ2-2	TGTGCCAGCAGCTACGGACTGCCGAACACCGGGGAGCTGTTTTTT	CASSYGLPNTGELFF
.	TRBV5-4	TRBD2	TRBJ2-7	TGTGCCAGCAGCTTGGGACTAGCGGGTGCCACCTACGAGCAGTACTTC	CASSLGLAGATYEQYF
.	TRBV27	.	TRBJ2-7	TGTGCCAGCGGGAGTGTCACCTACGAGCAGTACTTC	CASGSVTYEQYF
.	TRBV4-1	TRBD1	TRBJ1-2	TGCGCCAGCAGCCAAGCTCAACAGGGGGCGTCCCACTATGGCTACACCTTC	CASSQAQQGASHYGYTF
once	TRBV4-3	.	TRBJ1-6	TGCGCCAGCAGCCAAGAGATCGTGGCAGGGAATTCACCCCTCCACTTT	CASSQEIVAGNSPLHF
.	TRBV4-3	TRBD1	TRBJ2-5	TGCGCCAGCAGCCAAGAAGACAGGGGAGAGACCCAGTACTTC	CASSQEDRGETQYF
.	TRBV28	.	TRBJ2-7	TGTGCCAGCATCGAACCGGGACTCGGCTACGAGCAGTACTTC	CASIEPGLGYEQYF
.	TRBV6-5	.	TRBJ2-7	TGTGCCAGCAGCCGCCAGGGCAGATCCTACGAGCAGTACTTC	CASSRQGRSYEQYF
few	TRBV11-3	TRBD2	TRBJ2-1	TGTGCCAGCAGCTTAGGAGGACTAGCGGGAGAAAGGAATGAGCAGTTCTTC	CASSLGGLAGERNEQFF
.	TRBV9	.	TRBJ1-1	TGTGCCAGCAGCGTACTGGCAGGAAACACTGAAGCTTTCTTT	CASSVLAGNTEAFF
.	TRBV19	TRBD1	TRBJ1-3	TGTGCCACTATAGACAGGGGCTCGAAGACTGGAAACACCATATATTTT	CATIDRGSKTGNTIYF
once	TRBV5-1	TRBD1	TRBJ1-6	TGCGCCAGCAGCCCCTCGCAGGGGGCCTCACCCCTCCACTTT	CASSPSQGASPLHF
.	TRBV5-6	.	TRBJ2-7	TGTGCCAGCAGTTCGACGAGGGGGTACGAGCAGTACTTC	CASSSTRGYEQYF
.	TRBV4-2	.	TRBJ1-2	TGTGCCAGCAGCCAAGAGTGGGGCAGCCAGTTTTATGGCTACACCTTC	CASSQEWGSQFYGYTF
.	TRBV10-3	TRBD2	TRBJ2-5	TGTGCCATCAGTCTAGCGGGTCGGGTCCAGGAGACCCAGTACTTC	CAISLAGRVQETQYF
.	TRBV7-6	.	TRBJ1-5	TGTGCCAGCAGCTTAGCGGGGGCTCAGCCCCAGCATTTT	CASSLAGAQPQHF
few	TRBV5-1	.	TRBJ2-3	TGCGCCAGCAGCTTCGGCGGGGATACGCAGTATTTT	CASSFGGDTQYF
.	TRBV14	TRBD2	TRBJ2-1	TGTGCCAGCAGCCAAAGAGCGGGAGACTCCTACAATGAGCAGTTCTTC	CASSQRAGDSYNEQFF
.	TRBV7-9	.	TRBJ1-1	TGTGCCAGCAGCCAGGGGCCGGGCGCTGAAGCTTTCTTT	CASSQGPGAEAFF
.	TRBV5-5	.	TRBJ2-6	TGTGCCAGCAGCTTGGTTTACCGGGGGGGGGCCAACGTCCTGACTTTC	CASSLVYRGGANVLTF
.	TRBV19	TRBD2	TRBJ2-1	TGTGCCAGTAGTGCAACTAGCGGGGGCCACAATGAGCAGTTCTTC	CASSATSGGHNEQFF
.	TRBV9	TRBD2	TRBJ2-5	TGTGCCAGCAGCGTTAGCGGGGGTCTAGTAGAGACCCAGTACTTC	CASSVSGGLVETQYF
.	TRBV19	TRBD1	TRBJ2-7	TGTGCCAGTAGTATTAACGGACAGGGGTCCTACGAGCAGTACTTC	CASSINGQGSYEQYF
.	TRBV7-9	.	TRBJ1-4	TGTGCCAGCAGCTTAGCGCTGGAGGGAACTAATGAAAAACTGTTTTTT	CASSLALEGTNEKLFF
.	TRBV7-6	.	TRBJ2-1	TGTGCCAGCAGCTTGCTGGGCGACTCCTACAATGAGCAGTTCTTC	CASSLLGDSYNEQFF
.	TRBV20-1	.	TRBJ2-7	TGCAGTGCCCCCACCTTATACGAGCAGTACTTC	CSAPTLYEQYF
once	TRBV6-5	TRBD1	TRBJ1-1	TGTGCCAGCAGTTACTCGAGGGGGACAGGGAAGGCTTTCTTT	CASSYSRGTGKAFF
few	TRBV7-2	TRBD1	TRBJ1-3	TGTGCCACAAGGGACAGCCTCTCTGGAAACACCATATATTTT	CATRDSLSGNTIYF
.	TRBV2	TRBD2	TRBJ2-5	TGTGCCAGCAGTGATCGTTCCTTTTGGCTAGCGGGTGAAGAGCAGTACTTC	CASSDRSFWLAGEEQYF
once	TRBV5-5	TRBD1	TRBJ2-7	TGTGCCAGCCTCGGGACAGACTTTTTAGGGGAGCAGTACTTC	CASLGTDFLGEQYF
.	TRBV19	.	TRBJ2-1	TGTGCCAGTAGTAGGGGAGACCCCACCTACAATGAGCAGTTCTTC	CASSRGDPTYNEQFF